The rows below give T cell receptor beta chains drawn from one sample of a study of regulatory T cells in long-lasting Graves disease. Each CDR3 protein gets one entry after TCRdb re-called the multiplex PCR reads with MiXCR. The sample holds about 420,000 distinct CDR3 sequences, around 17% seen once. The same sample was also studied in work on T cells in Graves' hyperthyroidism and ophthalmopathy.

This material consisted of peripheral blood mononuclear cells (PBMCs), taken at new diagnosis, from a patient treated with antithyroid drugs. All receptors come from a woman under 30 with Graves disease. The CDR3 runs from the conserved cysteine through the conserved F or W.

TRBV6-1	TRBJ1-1	CASSEFPTAEAFF
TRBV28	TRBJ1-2	CAEGAANYGYTF
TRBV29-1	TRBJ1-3	CSVDQRGTIYF
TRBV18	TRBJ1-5	CASSQTASNQPQHF
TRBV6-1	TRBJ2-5	CASSERFLAGGRAETQYF
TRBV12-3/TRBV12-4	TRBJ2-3	CASSSSFTDTQYF
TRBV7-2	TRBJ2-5	CASSSSTGNSAETQYF
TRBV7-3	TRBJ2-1	CASSFGASYNEQFF
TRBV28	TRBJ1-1	CASSNYGPRWDTEAFF
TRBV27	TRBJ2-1	CASSDLTSGPYNEQFF
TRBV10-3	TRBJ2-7	CAITAGSPNHYEQYF
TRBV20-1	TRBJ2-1	CSADRRTHLGEQFF
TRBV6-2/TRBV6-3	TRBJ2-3	CASSEWTSGRAGADTQYF
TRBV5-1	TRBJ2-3	CASSPGTSDTDTQYF
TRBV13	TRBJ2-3	CASSLGSGPLWDTQYF
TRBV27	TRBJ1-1	CASRRQGMNTEAFF
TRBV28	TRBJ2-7	CASSFDLTRGYEQYF
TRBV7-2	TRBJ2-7	CASSLRLAGDSASEQYF
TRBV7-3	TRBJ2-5	CASGRRGGVQETQYF
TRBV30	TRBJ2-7	CAWSVKGTSLLYEQYF
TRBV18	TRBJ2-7	CASSSTRTDYEQYF
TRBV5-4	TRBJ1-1	CASSAILGGPLNTEAFF
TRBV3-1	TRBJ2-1	CASSHSGSVNEQFF
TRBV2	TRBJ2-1	CASSEELAWVEQFF
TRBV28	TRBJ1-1	CASSLKGRGAFF
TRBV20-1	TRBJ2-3	CSADRGGTDTQYF
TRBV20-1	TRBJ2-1	CSAREAGGDYNEQFF
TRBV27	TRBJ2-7	CASSLGQGCEQYF
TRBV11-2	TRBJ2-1	CASSFQPGGPNEQFF
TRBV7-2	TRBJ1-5	CASSLQFAGQPQHF
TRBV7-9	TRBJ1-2	CASSPRRVGGYTF
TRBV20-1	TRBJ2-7	CSARTTRDYEQYF
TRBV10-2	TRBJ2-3	CASSESARTISTDTQYF
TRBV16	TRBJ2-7	CASSQSGQGPYEQYF
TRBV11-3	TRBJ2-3	CASSLEGLGDTQYF
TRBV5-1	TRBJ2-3	CASSRGIAGGADTQYF
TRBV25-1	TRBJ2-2	CASRGTGGIGELFF